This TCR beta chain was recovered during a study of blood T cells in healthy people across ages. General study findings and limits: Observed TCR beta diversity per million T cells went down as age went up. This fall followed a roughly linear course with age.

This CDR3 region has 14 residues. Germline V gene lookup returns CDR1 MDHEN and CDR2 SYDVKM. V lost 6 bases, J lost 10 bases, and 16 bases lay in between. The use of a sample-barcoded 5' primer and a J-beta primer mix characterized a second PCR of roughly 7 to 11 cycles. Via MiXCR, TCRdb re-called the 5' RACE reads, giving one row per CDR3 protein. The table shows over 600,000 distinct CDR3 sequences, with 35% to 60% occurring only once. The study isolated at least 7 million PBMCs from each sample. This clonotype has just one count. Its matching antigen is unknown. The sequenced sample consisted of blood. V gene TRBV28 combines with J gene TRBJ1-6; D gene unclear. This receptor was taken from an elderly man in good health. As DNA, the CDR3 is TGTGCCAGCAGCCGACCGGTAGGGATCTCACCCCTCCACTTT. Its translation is CASSRPVGISPLHF.